This note documents a single T cell receptor (beta chain) sequence. This specimen comes from a study of shared clonotypes between healthy human individuals. Trimming cost V 2 bases and J 6 bases; bases outside gene matches: 1. There are 14 residues in the CDR3. Germline CDR1 reads SGHTA; CDR2 reads FQGTGA. Profiled with immunoSEQ multiplex PCR; TCRdb holds only in-frame clones, not every one. The data hold approximately 470,000 clones, with 70% to 80% observed a single time. The chain employs TRBV7-3 and TRBJ2-1; 10 nucleotides align to TRBD2. The receptor comes from a woman aged 40-49 years in good health. Some clones in this sample may be carry-over from other donors' samples. Sequences were obtained from PBMCs. The CDR3 DNA reads TGTGCCAGCAGCTTAGCTAGCGGGGGCAATGAGCAGTTCTTC. Amino acids: CASSLASGGNEQFF.